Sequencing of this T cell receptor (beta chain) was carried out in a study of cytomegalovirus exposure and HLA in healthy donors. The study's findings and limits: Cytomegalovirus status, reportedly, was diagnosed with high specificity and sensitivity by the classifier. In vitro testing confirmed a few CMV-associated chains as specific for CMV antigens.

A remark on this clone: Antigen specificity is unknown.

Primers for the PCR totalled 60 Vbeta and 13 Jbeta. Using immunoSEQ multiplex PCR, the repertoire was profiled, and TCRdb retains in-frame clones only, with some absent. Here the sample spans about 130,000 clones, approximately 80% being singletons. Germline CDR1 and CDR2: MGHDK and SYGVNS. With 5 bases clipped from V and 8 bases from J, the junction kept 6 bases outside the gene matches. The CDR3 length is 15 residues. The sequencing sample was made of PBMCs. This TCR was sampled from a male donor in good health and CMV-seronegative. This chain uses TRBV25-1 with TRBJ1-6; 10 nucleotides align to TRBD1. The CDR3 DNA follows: TGTGCCAGCAGTAGACAGGGGGCAGGTTATTCACCCCTCCACTTT. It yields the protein CASSRQGAGYSPLHF.